The 15 T cell receptor beta chains reported below all come from one sample, sequenced in a study of T cell responses to AZD1222 COVID-19 vaccine (dated by TCRdb to the early 2020s). The library was generated by the immunoSEQ multiplex PCR assay. The source is immuneACCESS, and TCRdb retained only in-frame sequences with V and J called. Part of the clones is not carried over; for the studies checked, unresolved V genes explain less than half of this, and the remainder is unexplained. Across this sample there are 150,000 to 200,000 clones, with roughly 91% seen only once. Approximately 6.2% of the sample is in the top ten clones. Interpreted using the paper, the time point label stands for: about 28 days (+/-7) after the second vaccine dose. The sequences come from peripheral blood, collected 28 days after the second AZD1222 dose. All receptors come from an adult who received the AZD1222 COVID-19 vaccine.

This chain connects TRBV7-2 to TRBJ1-6; D is uncertain. The CDR3 runs 17 residues. Germline CDR1 and CDR2: SGHTA and FQGNSA. Trimming took off 10 bases at V and 0 bases at J, with 19 bases between the two ends. CDR3 residues: CAIPTGPSTSYNSPLHF. CDR3 DNA: TGTGCCATCCCAACCGGACCGTCGACCTCCTATAATTCACCCCTCCACTTT.

This chain links TRBV6-5 with TRBJ1-1, with TRBD1 matching 11 bases. CDR3 length equals 14 residues. CDR1 is MNHEY, CDR2 SVGAGI, per germline. V was pared by 6 bases and J by 4 bases, with 4 bases of the junction left unmatched. CDR3 amino acids: CASRVGQGATEAFF. In DNA form, the CDR3 reads TGTGCCAGCAGAGTTGGACAGGGGGCCACTGAAGCTTTCTTT.

V is TRBV27 and J is TRBJ2-5; TRBD2 matches 12 bases. V gave up 5 bases and J gave up 4 bases; unmatched junction bases: 8. The CDR3 is 16 residues long. Germline V lookup: CDR1 MNHEY, CDR2 SMNVEV (reference sequence). In DNA form, the CDR3 reads TGTGCCAGCAGTCCCAAAGGACTAGCGGGACGAGAGACCCAGTACTTC. This sequence encodes CASSPKGLAGRETQYF.

CDR3 sequence reads: CASSLEGLNTF. The CDR3 DNA follows: TGTGCCAGCAGCTTGGAGGGGCTCAACACCTTC. The chain couples TRBV5-6 to TRBJ1-2; weak D call: TRBD1 (5 bases). The ends were cut back, 0 bases at V and 12 bases at J, with 9 bases in the middle. Germline CDR1 is SGHDT and CDR2 is YYEEEE. The CDR3 is 11 amino acids.

The rearrangement uses TRBV6-1 and TRBJ1-3; D gene unclear. Germline loops: CDR1 MNHNS, CDR2 SASEGT. This CDR3 spans 14 amino acids. The ends were cut back, 3 bases at V and 2 bases at J, with 8 bases in the middle. CDR3 bases: TGTGCCAGCAGTGAGTGGCTTACTGGAAACACCATATATTTT. Translated: CASSEWLTGNTIYF.

This clone has just one count. This sequence joins TRBV4-1 and TRBJ1-1; D is undetermined. The V gene lost 1 base and the J gene lost 0 bases, with 9 bases spanning the gap. This CDR3 is built from 15 residues. Germline lookup yields CDR1 MGHRA and CDR2 YSYEKL. Written as DNA, the CDR3 is TGCGCCAGCAGCCAAGTCCGGGCCCTGAACACTGAAGCTTTCTTT. Protein product: CASSQVRALNTEAFF.

CDR3 sequence (DNA): TGTGCCAGCAGTTACACGAAAAATCAGCCCCAGCATTTT. This codes for CASSYTKNQPQHF. The J gene is TRBJ1-5, the V gene TRBV6-2 or TRBV6-3; D ambiguous. The CDR3 consists of 13 residues. Germline V lookup: CDR1 MNHEY, CDR2 SVGEGT. Trimming removed 2 bases from V and 4 bases from J, with 6 bases in between.

The genes are TRBV3-1 (or the pseudogene TRBV3-2) and TRBJ2-4; D may be TRBD1 or TRBD2 (5 bases each). The CDR3 loop spans 15 amino acids. Germline V gene sequence: CDR1 LGHDT, CDR2 YNNKEL (reference sequence). V gave up 4 bases and J gave up 8 bases, with 18 bases separating them. CDR3 bases: TGTGCCAGCAGCCCCACCTGGGGGATCGTAGACATTCAGTACTTC. Encoded protein: CASSPTWGIVDIQYF.

This rearrangement joins TRBV27 to TRBJ2-7, with 7 bases aligning to TRBD1. CDR3 length: 17 residues. J gave up 2 bases and V 2 bases, and 12 bases lay outside the gene matches. Germline-derived CDR1 and CDR2 are MNHEY and SMNVEV (reference sequence). The CDR3 spells CASSLGVGQQATYEQYF. The CDR3, as DNA: TGTGCCAGCAGTTTAGGGGTGGGACAGCAAGCCACCTACGAGCAGTACTTC.

In its sample, this clone was seen a few times. DNA for the CDR3: TGTGCCAGCAGTTTTGAGTCCGTCTCTTCTGAAGCTTTCTTT. It translates to CASSFESVSSEAFF. The chain couples TRBV6-5 to TRBJ1-1; D unclear. In germline, CDR1 is MNHEY, CDR2 SVGAGI. The length of the CDR3 is 14 residues. Trimming left V 4 bases short and J 6 bases short, with 15 bases between.

This chain connects TRBV29-1 to TRBJ2-2; 7 bases fit TRBD2. The germline CDR1 and CDR2 sequences are SQVTM and ANQGSEA. With 7 bases clipped from V and 6 bases from J, the junction kept 8 bases outside the gene matches. This CDR3 is built from 13 residues. CDR3 nucleotides: TGCAGCGGAGTAACGGGGGGACCCGGGGAGCTGTTTTTT. Protein sequence: CSGVTGGPGELFF.

This clone was seen a few times. V and J are TRBV7-8 and TRBJ2-3; no clear D. The germline V gene has CDR1 SGHVS and CDR2 FQNEAQ. The CDR3 sequence is 11 residues long. V dropped 7 bases and J dropped 0 bases, with 2 bases sitting between them. DNA for the CDR3: TGTGCCAGCAAGAGCACAGATACGCAGTATTTT. Translation gives CASKSTDTQYF.

The chain joins TRBV21-1 to TRBJ2-7; the table's D gene call, TRBD2, was not cross checked with the DNA. TRBV21-1 is marked as a pseudogene. The CDR3 is 16 amino acids. The CDR3 spells CASSKVRTSVPYEQYF. The CDR3 nucleotides read TGTGCCAGCAGCAAAGTCCGGACTAGCGTTCCCTACGAGCAGTACTTC.

This clone was seen more than once but under ten times. The chain links TRBV2 to TRBJ2-2; no clear D. Germline CDR1 and CDR2: SNHLY and FYNNEI. The CDR3 is made up of 16 amino acids. The V end was cut by 4 bases, the J end by 3 bases, with 15 bases between. The CDR3 loop is CASSAEDLTYTGELFF. CDR3 coding DNA: TGTGCCAGCAGTGCGGAAGACCTCACCTACACCGGGGAGCTGTTTTTT.

The chain has TRBV12-2 and TRBJ1-3. TRBV12-2 represents a pseudogene. The CDR3 runs 18 residues. The CDR3 region has the DNA TGTGCAAGTCGCTTAGGAAGAGTAGCGGGGACCTCTGGAAACACCATATATTTT. Protein product: CASRLGRVAGTSGNTIYF.